This T cell receptor (beta chain) was observed in a study of PD-1 blockade in classical Hodgkin lymphoma (TCRdb year 2020). For context, the study as a whole: Nivolumab dosing was 3 mg/kg intravenously every 2 weeks, continuing until either disease progression or unacceptable toxicity. The study used CyTOF and TCR beta sequencing to define a peripheral blood immune signature of response to PD-1 blockade in classical Hodgkin lymphoma.

The research as a whole found: Lower diversity was seen in patients whose nivolumab began less than 1 year after ASCT, and these patients were left out of later analyses so that immune reconstitution would not confound the results. Baseline TCR diversity was reported to be lower in newly diagnosed patients than in healthy donors and to be lower still in relapsed/refractory patients. Trial patients achieving complete response had baseline diversity similar to newly diagnosed patients, whereas partial responders and progressors had significantly lower diversity. The study was restricted to a single clinical trial cohort, and the causes of repertoire differences, possibly disease activity or prior therapy, were left undefined. By C4D1, a significant rise was seen in CD4+ TCR diversity but not in CD8+ TCR diversity (p=0.0027 vs p=0.16), and the rise was most apparent among complete responders (p=0.02).

The Qiagen DNeasy kit was used to extract genomic DNA both from unsorted PBMCs and from the negatively selected CD4+ and CD8+ fractions. TCR beta CDR3 regions were amplified by immunoSEQ multiplex PCR using primers annealing to V and J segments. Amplification bias was minimized using a synthetic immune receptor repertoire, and residual bias was removed computationally after sequencing. The source study handled its data this way. Repertoire diversity was quantified as the Shannon entropy index using custom Python scripts. The unsorted, CD4+ and CD8+ repertoires were each analyzed separately, with the exception of combined analyses, where CD4+ and CD8+ sequences were merged in silico. Clonal expansion was defined as at least a 2-fold frequency increase after treatment relative to C1D1, with a pseudocount of 0.5 for undetected baseline clones. Singleton clones were defined as clones with 0 or 1 copy at C1D1, and non-singleton clones were defined as clones with 2 or more copies. Clones expanded in unsorted samples were annotated as CD4+, CD8+ or unknown by matching protein sequences in sorted samples from the same patient. Wilcoxon tests were applied to paired samples to test diversity changes from C1D1 to C4D1. As stored in TCRdb, this immuneACCESS dataset retains in-frame rearrangements with V and J assigned. A fraction of the clones does not appear; measured against another copy, unresolved V genes explain less than half of the discrepancy, and the remainder lacks a known reason. V and J calls and clone size come straight from that table; D and trimming were deduced from the DNA. This sample comprises 9,500 to 10,000 clones, 65% to 75% of them detected only once. The ten largest clones add up to more than 8.5% of the sample.

The germline V gene (reference sequence) supplies CDR1 SEHNR and CDR2 FQNEAQ. Cut back by 5 bases and 5 bases, the V and J ends lie 13 bases apart. The cysteine opens and the phenylalanine closes a CDR3 of 14 amino acids. Only the CDR3 DNA stays, 42 bases, in frame from base 1. In its sample, this clone was seen a few times. The antigen it recognizes is unknown. The sample holds no much larger clone one base away, and base qualities are not on file. The time point label of this sample denotes: cycle 4 day 1 (C4D1), after 6 weeks of nivolumab. Every trial patient had relapsed following autologous stem cell transplantation, and prior brentuximab vedotin exposure was what differed among cohorts A, B and C. Using a Miltenyi CD8+ T cell isolation kit, CD8+ T cells were purified from thawed PBMCs through magnetic negative selection. The trial cohort was composed of about 54 patients with relapsed/refractory classical Hodgkin lymphoma, for whom complete response, partial response or progressive disease was recorded as best overall response. In the multi-cohort phase II CheckMate 205 trial, trial patients received single-agent nivolumab. An independent review committee assessed best overall response by applying the 2007 International Working Group response criteria. Trial PBMCs were obtained immediately prior to nivolumab initiation (C1D1) and on therapy at cycle 2 day 1 and cycle 4 day 1. Peripheral blood was collected in 8 mL Vacutainer Cell Preparation Tubes, from which PBMCs were isolated by centrifugation and then cryopreserved. Purified CD4+ and CD8+ fractions were generated only in cases for which an additional PBMC sample was available. Magnetically labelled cells were removed on LS columns in a quadroMACS separator, and the flow-through was retained as the purified fraction.

The TCR originated in a human donor with classical Hodgkin lymphoma. The specimen was CD8+ T cells from blood, collected before the fourth cycle of nivolumab. The rearranged chain carries TRBV7-9 and TRBJ2-1; a weak D assignment points to TRBD2 (6 bases agree). DNA sequence: TGTGCCAGCAGCCTTAGCGGCCCTCACAATGAGCAGTTCTTC. This codes for CASSLSGPHNEQFF.